The next 14 T cell receptor beta chains were all read from a single sample in a study of T cell responses to AZD1222 COVID-19 vaccine. Using immunoSEQ multiplex PCR, the repertoire was profiled, and TCRdb retains in-frame clones only, with some absent. The data hold around 120,000 clones, with roughly 87% observed a single time. Source: peripheral blood, taken on day 0 of AZD1222 vaccination. The source is an adult in good health.

J is TRBJ1-6 and V is TRBV28, with D hard to call. Germline V gene sequence: CDR1 MDHEN, CDR2 SYDVKM. CDR3 length: 14 residues. Between the trimmed V and J ends, which lost 4 bases and 5 bases, there was a span of 9 bases. CDR3 DNA sequence: TGTGCCAGCAGTTCCCGACGAAATAATTCACCCCTCCACTTT. Encoded protein: CASSSRRNNSPLHF.

In its sample, this clone was seen a few times. One end of the junction is discordant with germline, which a read error may explain. The gene calls are TRBV27 and TRBJ1-3; 10 bases are a match to TRBD1. The CDR3 consists of 19 residues. Per the germline V gene, CDR1 is MNHEY and CDR2 is SMNVEV (reference sequence). CDR3 amino acids: CASSLSARQGARGQYTIYF. The CDR3 DNA is TGTGCCAGCAGCTTATCGGCGAGACAGGGGGCGCGGGGTCAGTACACCATATATTTT.

V gene TRBV28 combines with J gene TRBJ1-6; D not resolved. The V gene lost 7 bases and the J gene lost 7 bases, with 17 bases spanning the gap. Germline CDR1 reads MDHEN; CDR2 reads SYDVKM. CDR3 length: 15 residues. The CDR3 nucleotides read TGTGCCAGCATTGTTGACCGTAGGTGGAATTCACCCCTCCACTTT. This encodes CASIVDRRWNSPLHF. Full variable domain (rest looked up from reference TRBV28 and TRBJ1-6): DVKVTQSSRYLVKRTGEKVFLECVQDMDHENMFWYRQDPGLGLRLIYFSYDVKMKEKGDIPEGYSVSREKKERFSLILESASTNQTSMYLCASIVDRRWNSPLHFGNGTRLTVT.

This chain connects TRBV11-1 to TRBJ2-7, with TRBD2 matching over 7 bases. The CDR3 contains 15 residues. V was pared by 1 base and J by 2 bases, with 5 bases of the junction left unmatched. Germline lookup yields CDR1 SGHAT and CDR2 FQDESV (reference sequence). CDR3 loop: CASSLGRGDPYEQYF. The CDR3 nucleotides read TGTGCCAGCAGCTTAGGACGGGGGGATCCCTACGAGCAGTACTTC. The full variable domain, completed using reference TRBV11-1 and TRBJ2-7, is EAEVAQSPRYKITEKSQAVAFWCDPISGHATLYWYRQILGQGPELLVQFQDESVVDDSQLPKDRFSAERLKGVDSTLKIQPAELGDSAMYLCASSLGRGDPYEQYFGPGTRLTVT.

The chain links TRBV7-9 to TRBJ1-1, with D perhaps TRBD1 (5 bases). Trimming cost V 6 bases and J 4 bases, with 12 bases left between them. Germline V gene lookup returns CDR1 SEHNR and CDR2 FQNEAQ (reference sequence). The CDR3 length is 13 residues. The CDR3: CASRPPGITEAFF. The CDR3 nucleotides read TGTGCCAGCAGGCCGCCAGGGATCACTGAAGCTTTCTTT.

The chain recombines TRBV15 with TRBJ1-6; D gene ambiguous. This CDR3 region has 15 residues. Germline V gene lookup returns CDR1 LNHNV and CDR2 YYDKDF (reference sequence). Trimming removed 5 bases from V and 10 bases from J, with 18 bases in between. CDR3 DNA sequence: TGTGCCACCAGCGGAGGACTGGTTGAAGGATCACCCCTCCACTTT. Its translation: CATSGGLVEGSPLHF.

In its sample, this clone was seen once. The chain recombines TRBV29-1 with TRBJ2-7, with 12 bases aligning to TRBD1. CDR3 size: 13 residues. The germline V gene encodes CDR1 SQVTM and CDR2 ANQGSEA. The V segment lost 6 bases and the J segment 2 bases; nucleotides outside the gene matches: 2. CDR3 amino acids: CSVGQGAAYEQYF. In DNA, the CDR3 is TGCAGCGTGGGACAGGGGGCGGCCTACGAGCAGTACTTC.

The chain links TRBV10-1 to TRBJ2-3; 8 bases line up with TRBD2. The germline V gene has CDR1 WNHNN and CDR2 SYGVQD (reference sequence). The CDR3 totals 17 residues. J gave up 1 base and V 0 bases, and 6 bases lay outside the gene matches. In nucleotides, the CDR3 is TGCGCCAGCAGTGAGTCCAAGCGGGAGTGGGGCACAGATACGCAGTATTTT. Encoded protein: CASSESKREWGTDTQYF.

The V call is TRBV10-1, the J call TRBJ1-6, with TRBD1 matching 12 bases. This CDR3 region has 18 residues. V was clipped by 5 bases and J by 7 bases; unmatched bases: 12. Germline V gene data show CDR1 as WNHNN and CDR2 as SYGVQD (reference sequence). CDR3 sequence: CASSPPGQGAQGNSPLHF. The CDR3 DNA reads TGCGCCAGCAGTCCTCCGGGACAGGGGGCGCAGGGGAATTCACCCCTCCACTTT.

This sequence joins TRBV11-3 and TRBJ2-3; 11 nucleotides match TRBD2. CDR3 length: 18 residues. The germline CDR1 and CDR2 sequences are SGHNT and YENEEA. V gave up 0 bases and J gave up 6 bases; unmatched junction bases: 11. CDR3 coding DNA: TGTGCCAGCAGCTTAGATCCCCCTACTAGCGGGAGAAGCGATACGCAGTATTTT. Protein sequence: CASSLDPPTSGRSDTQYF.

The chain recombines TRBV7-2 with TRBJ1-2; D unclear. This CDR3 is 15 amino acids long. V gave up 0 bases and J gave up 8 bases, with 16 bases separating them. Per the germline V gene, CDR1 is SGHTA and CDR2 is FQGNSA. CDR3 amino acids: CASSLALTGREGYTF. The CDR3 DNA sequence: TGTGCCAGCAGCTTAGCGCTAACGGGCAGAGAAGGCTACACCTTC. Together with reference TRBV7-2 and TRBJ1-2, the CDR3 gives the full variable domain: GAGVSQSPSNKVTEKGKDVELRCDPISGHTALYWYRQSLGQGLEFLIYFQGNSAPDKSGLPSDRFSAERTGGSVSTLTIQRTQQEDSAVYLCASSLALTGREGYTFGSGTRLTVV.

The chain has TRBV6-5 and TRBJ1-6; no reliable D call. From germline, CDR1 is MNHEY and CDR2 SVGAGI. V shed 7 bases and J shed 7 bases, with 8 bases lying between them. This CDR3 region has 12 residues. The chain's CDR3 is CASMRRNSPLHF. The CDR3 nucleotides are TGTGCCAGCATGCGGAGGAATTCACCCCTCCACTTT.

This sequence joins TRBV28 and TRBJ1-4; 9 bases line up with TRBD1. Trimming at V came to 5 bases and at J to 8 bases, leaving 9 bases not matched to a gene. CDR3 length equals 15 residues. Germline CDR1 MDHEN, CDR2 SYDVKM. The CDR3 region is CASSPMDRGGEKLFF. CDR3 bases: TGTGCCAGCAGTCCGATGGACAGGGGCGGCGAAAAACTGTTTTTT.

The chain has TRBV12-3 or TRBV12-4 and TRBJ1-5, with D perhaps matching TRBD1 (5 bases). Trimming left V 3 bases short and J 5 bases short, with 8 bases between. This CDR3 is 13 amino acids long. The CDR3: CASSFDSHQPQHF. The CDR3 coding sequence is TGTGCCAGCAGTTTTGACAGCCATCAGCCCCAGCATTTT.